One sample yielded the 23 T cell receptor beta chains listed below, sequenced in a study of patients and donors after allogeneic stem cell transplantation. MiXCR, applied by TCRdb to the RT-PCR reads, yields one record per CDR3 protein. This table has about 960,000 distinct CDR3 sequences, under 20% appearing once. Sample: blood, either unsorted or a sorted T cell fraction (not recorded which). These receptor sequences come from a human donor who was either an allogeneic HSCT recipient or a stem cell or donor lymphocyte infusion donor (not recorded which). It is not recorded whose cells these are; they may come from a transplant donor.

The chain employs TRBV6-2 or TRBV6-3 and TRBJ2-3; TRBD2 agrees at 12 bases. V dropped 6 bases and J dropped 0; count of bases not matched to a gene: 10. Per germline, CDR1 MNHEY and CDR2 SVGEGT. The CDR3 contains 18 residues. CDR3 region: CASSPGLAGTASTDTQYF. The CDR3 bases are TGTGCCAGCAGCCCAGGACTAGCGGGGACAGCTAGCACAGATACGCAGTATTTT.

V usage is TRBV25-1 and J usage is TRBJ1-2; TRBD1 is a possible D gene (5 bases). The CDR3 has 15 amino acids. Deletions cut 3 bases from V and 5 bases from J, with 16 bases between. Per germline, CDR1 MGHDK and CDR2 SYGVNS. DNA for the CDR3: TGTGCCAGCAGTGATGCCAGGGAGCGACCTTATGGCTACACCTTC. It yields the protein CASSDARERPYGYTF.

This clonotype showed up just a few times. This chain connects TRBV29-1 to TRBJ1-3; D is possibly TRBD1 (5 bases). Germline loops: CDR1 SQVTM, CDR2 ANQGSEA. V lost 4 bases to trimming and J lost 0 bases, with 10 bases between them. This CDR3 has 14 residues. The CDR3, as DNA: TGCAGCGTTGTGGCGGGGACCTCTGGAAACACCATATATTTT. Residues: CSVVAGTSGNTIYF. Drawing the rest from reference TRBV29-1 and TRBJ1-3, the complete variable domain is SAVISQKPSRDICQRGTSLTIQCQVDSQVTMMFWYRQQPGQSLTLIATANQGSEATYESGFVIDKFPISRPNLTFSTLTVSNMSPEDSSIYLCSVVAGTSGNTIYFGEGSWLTVV.

A few counts support this clonotype. V is TRBV6-1 and J is TRBJ2-5; possible D gene TRBD1, 6 bases. V dropped 10 bases and J dropped 2 bases, with 17 bases sitting between them. CDR1 is MNHNS and CDR2 is SASEGT in the germline V gene. The CDR3 contains 14 residues. CDR3: CATEVQGLQETQYF. CDR3 nucleotide sequence: TGTGCCACCGAGGTGCAGGGGCTACAAGAGACCCAGTACTTC.

The chain is built from TRBV18 and TRBJ1-1; TRBD1 agrees at 7 bases. Germline V gene lookup returns CDR1 KGHSH and CDR2 LQKENI. The CDR3 totals 18 residues. The V gene end was trimmed by 1 base and the J gene end by 1 base; junction bases not matched to a gene: 12. CDR3 region: CASSPRRIPGQTNTEAFF. The CDR3 DNA reads TGTGCCAGCTCACCACGCAGAATCCCGGGACAGACGAACACTGAAGCTTTCTTT.

This clonotype turned up a few times. The chain carries TRBV12-5 and TRBJ1-2; D uncertain. V lost 2 bases and J lost 14, with 15 bases in between. The CDR3 sequence is 12 residues long. From germline, CDR1 is LGHNT and CDR2 FRNRAP. In DNA form, the CDR3 reads TGTGCTAGTGGTTTGACTAAGCGGTTTGGGACCTTC. It is translated as CASGLTKRFGTF.

This clonotype came up a few times. The rearrangement joins TRBV12-3 or TRBV12-4 to TRBJ1-3, with TRBD1 as a possible D gene (5 bases). V was trimmed by 5 bases and J by 5 bases, leaving 25 bases between them. The CDR3 is 18 residues long. The CDR3 loop is CASSPKAGTGTKRNTIYF. As DNA, the CDR3 is TGTGCCAGCAGTCCCAAAGCGGGGACGGGGACCAAGAGAAACACCATATATTTT.

This clonotype was recorded a few times. The rearrangement links TRBV7-2 to TRBJ1-2; 7 positions agree with TRBD1. The CDR3 loop spans 13 amino acids. Trimming removed 6 bases from V and 6 bases from J; junction bases left unmatched: 7. The germline CDR1 and CDR2 sequences are SGHTA and FQGNSA. This chain's CDR3 is CASSSRQGNGYTF. As DNA, the CDR3 is TGTGCCAGCAGTTCCCGACAGGGCAATGGCTACACCTTC.

This clonotype has a handful of counts. The V and J genes are TRBV18 and TRBJ1-5; tentatively, D is TRBD1 (5 bases). Per germline, CDR1 KGHSH and CDR2 LQKENI. The CDR3 spans 14 residues. Trimming took off 5 bases at V and 4 bases at J, with 12 bases between the two ends. CDR3 bases: TGTGCCAGCTCAATAGGGACGGTGAATCAGCCCCAGCATTTT. This sequence encodes CASSIGTVNQPQHF.

In this sample, this clonotype turned up a few times. V is TRBV12-3 or TRBV12-4 and J is TRBJ2-7; D may be TRBD1 or TRBD2 (5 bases each). This CDR3 is 12 amino acids long. Trimming removed 6 bases at V and 6 bases at J, with 12 bases between. In nucleotides, the CDR3 is TGTGCCAGCAGCTGGACTGGGACCGAGCAGTACTTC. This sequence encodes CASSWTGTEQYF.

J is TRBJ1-5 and V is TRBV20-1, with D perhaps matching TRBD1 (6 bases). The CDR3 spans 15 residues. V was trimmed by 6 bases and J by 4 bases, leaving 19 bases between them. The germline gives CDR1 DFQATT, CDR2 SNEGSKA (reference sequence). The CDR3 DNA reads TGCAGTGCCCCCGCGGGGGGGCCTGGAAATCAGCCCCAGCATTTT. It encodes CSAPAGGPGNQPQHF.

The chain uses TRBV4-3 and TRBJ2-3; 8 bases fit TRBD2. Germline assignment: CDR1 LGHNA and CDR2 YSLEER. This CDR3 has 15 residues. The J segment lost 6 bases and the V segment lost 0 bases, leaving 5 bases of the junction unmatched. As DNA, the CDR3 is TGCGCCAGCAGCCAAGATCACCAGCGGGGGGATACGCAGTATTTT. The encoded protein is CASSQDHQRGDTQYF.

This clonotype has a handful of counts. The chain links TRBV12-5 to TRBJ1-3; D is ambiguous. Germline CDR1 reads LGHNT; CDR2 reads FRNRAP. This CDR3 has 12 residues. Between the trimmed V and J ends, which lost 0 bases and 7 bases, there was a span of 4 bases. The CDR3 bases are TGTGCTAGTGGTTTGGTACGGAACACCATATATTTT. The encoded protein is CASGLVRNTIYF. Drawing the rest from reference TRBV12-5 and TRBJ1-3, the complete variable domain is DARVTQTPRHKVTEMGQEVTMRCQPILGHNTVFWYRQTMMQGLELLAYFRNRAPLDDSGMPKDRFSAEMPDATLATLKIQPSEPRDSAVYFCASGLVRNTIYFGEGSWLTVV.

This clonotype was observed many times. The chain recombines TRBV12-3 or TRBV12-4 with TRBJ2-7, with D possibly TRBD1 on 6 matching bases. Trimming removed 3 bases from V and 3 bases from J, with 21 bases in between. CDR3 length: 17 residues. CDR3 in DNA: TGTGCCAGCAGTTTTGGGGGCAGACGAACCTACTACTACGAGCAGTACTTC. Protein: CASSFGGRRTYYYEQYF.

The genes are TRBV6-2 or TRBV6-3 and TRBJ2-3, with D unclear. With 8 bases removed from V and 1 base from J, the gap between germline ends came to 19 bases. This CDR3 region has 16 residues. CDR1 and CDR2 from the germline V gene are MNHEY and SVGEGT. The CDR3 is CASAPTRSARTDTQYF. The DNA for the CDR3 is TGTGCCAGCGCCCCTACCCGGAGCGCTCGCACAGATACGCAGTATTTT.

This clonotype was observed a few times. The CDR3 is CASSQESLRHLNTGELFF. The CDR3 nucleotides are TGCGCCAGCAGCCAAGAAAGTCTTAGACATCTTAACACCGGGGAGCTGTTTTTT. V and J are TRBV4-3 and TRBJ2-2; D ambiguous. The germline CDR1 and CDR2 sequences are LGHNA and YSLEER. V was clipped by 0 bases and J by 2 bases, with 16 bases between them. The CDR3 sequence is 18 residues long.

This clonotype occurred a few times. This chain joins TRBV29-1 and TRBJ2-3, with TRBD2 matching 10 bases. J gave up 5 bases and V 3 bases, and 8 bases lay outside the gene matches. Germline values: CDR1 SQVTM, CDR2 ANQGSEA. The CDR3 spans 15 residues. The CDR3, as DNA: TGCAGCGTTGACCCCATAGCGGGAGGCGGAGATACGCAGTATTTT. Its protein is CSVDPIAGGGDTQYF.

This chain uses TRBV7-9 with TRBJ2-2; weak D call: TRBD2 (5 bases). CDR3 length equals 16 residues. CDR1 is SEHNR, CDR2 FQNEAQ, per germline (reference sequence). V gave up 8 bases and J gave up 1 base, with 17 bases separating them. The CDR3: CASVRWRAQNTGELFF. DNA of the CDR3: TGTGCCAGCGTGCGGTGGCGGGCCCAGAACACCGGGGAGCTGTTTTTT.

The J gene is TRBJ2-1, the V gene TRBV18; D is perhaps TRBD1 or TRBD2 (5 bases each). CDR3 size: 16 residues. Per germline, CDR1 KGHSH and CDR2 LQKENI. Deletions cut 2 bases from V and 7 bases from J, with 18 bases between. CDR3 bases: TGTGCCAGCTCACCAATTTCACTCAGGGAGTATAATGAGCAGTTCTTC. Residues: CASSPISLREYNEQFF.

The table lists this clonotype with a few counts. This chain connects TRBV19 to TRBJ1-2; perhaps TRBD1 as D (6 bases). The germline V and J ends were trimmed by 6 bases and 2 bases, with 16 bases remaining between them. The CDR3 runs to 15 residues. Germline CDR1 reads LNHDA; CDR2 reads SQIVND (reference sequence). This CDR3 is CASRKTTGENYGYTF. The CDR3 bases are TGTGCCAGTAGGAAAACGACAGGAGAGAACTATGGCTACACCTTC. Drawing the rest from reference TRBV19 and TRBJ1-2, the complete variable domain is DGGITQSPKYLFRKEGQNVTLSCEQNLNHDAMYWYRQDPGQGLRLIYYSQIVNDFQKGDIAEGYSVSREKKESFPLTVTSAQKNPTAFYLCASRKTTGENYGYTFGSGTRLTVV.

This chain joins TRBV5-1 and TRBJ2-2, with 9 positions matching TRBD2. The CDR3 totals 14 residues. V shed 4 bases, J shed 5 bases, and the junction held 3 bases outside the gene matches. Germline V gives CDR1 SGHRS, CDR2 YFSETQ. The CDR3, as DNA: TGCGCCAGCAGCGGGACTAGCCGGACCGGGGAGCTGTTTTTT. Residues: CASSGTSRTGELFF.

This clonotype was observed a handful of times. The chain has TRBV6-1 and TRBJ1-2, with D unresolved. V gave up 2 bases and J gave up 4 bases, with 8 bases separating them. From germline, CDR1 is MNHNS and CDR2 SASEGT. There are 13 residues in the CDR3. The CDR3 DNA is TGTGCCAGCAGTGAACAGGCTTCCTATGGCTACACCTTC. This encodes CASSEQASYGYTF.

Ten or more counts support this clonotype. The chain uses TRBV4-2 and TRBJ1-5, with D uncertain. The germline V gene encodes CDR1 LGHNA and CDR2 YNFKEQ. Trimming removed 3 bases from V and 12 bases from J, with 12 bases in between. The CDR3 contains 12 residues. The DNA of the CDR3 is TGTGCCAGCAGCCAGGACGGGGAGGTCCAGCATTTT. This sequence encodes CASSQDGEVQHF.